This TCR beta chain was sequenced during a study of T cells in Graves' hyperthyroidism and ophthalmopathy. On the study more broadly: Peripheral blood specimens were obtained at initial diagnosis, prior to any treatment.

Using RNA transcripts as the source, TCR beta CDR3 regions were amplified. The primer set for the first-round RT-PCR of the TCR CDR3 was HTBI. From the multiplex PCR reads, TCRdb called clonotypes with MiXCR, one entry per CDR3 protein. The data show more than 500,000 distinct CDR3 sequences, with approximately 16% seen just once and 29% held by the top ten. This receptor was taken from a young woman with Graves' ophthalmopathy. The material sequenced was blood.

CDR3 in amino acids: CSAQWGRGFYNEQFF. The CDR3 DNA reads TGCAGTGCGCAGTGGGGCAGGGGCTTCTACAATGAGCAGTTCTTC. The chain uses TRBV20-1 and TRBJ2-1, with D maybe TRBD1 (6 bases). In germline, CDR1 is DFQATT, CDR2 SNEGSKA (reference sequence). The V gene lost 6 bases and the J gene lost 3 bases, with 18 bases spanning the gap. The CDR3 loop spans 15 amino acids.